One sample yielded the 8 T cell receptor beta chains listed below, sequenced in a study of blood T cell repertoires in COVID-19. Some clones are missing from TCRdb's copy, which holds only in-frame ones; the method was immunoSEQ multiplex PCR. The sample lists 320,000 or so clones, 80% to 90% occurring once. Sequenced: PBMCs or T cells enriched from blood (not recorded which). The receptors originated from a man younger than 45 who had recovered from COVID-19.

The chain is built from TRBV4-2 and TRBJ1-4; unclear D gene. The CDR3 is 13 amino acids. Germline V gene lookup returns CDR1 LGHNA and CDR2 YNFKEQ. Trimming stripped 0 bases from V and 10 bases from J, with 9 bases between. The CDR3, as DNA: TGTGCCAGCAGCCAAGATGGCAGAACAAAACTGTTTTTT. Protein sequence: CASSQDGRTKLFF.

The chain combines TRBV7-8 with TRBJ2-3; D is perhaps TRBD2 (5 bases). Per the germline V gene, CDR1 is SGHVS and CDR2 is FQNEAQ. The V end lost 5 bases, the J end lost 2 bases, and 11 bases lay between the germline ends. The CDR3 runs 14 residues. In DNA, the CDR3 is TGTGCCAGCAGCCCCCGGGATCTCACAGATACGCAGTATTTT. It specifies CASSPRDLTDTQYF.

This sequence joins TRBV6-1 and TRBJ2-5, with a possible D match to TRBD2 (7 bases). The CDR3 has 15 amino acids. Germline V gene sequence: CDR1 MNHNS, CDR2 SASEGT. V was cut by 1 base and J by 5 bases, with 14 bases left in between. The CDR3 protein is CASSEGGGRGETQYF. The CDR3, as DNA: TGTGCCAGCAGTGAAGGCGGGGGAAGGGGGGAGACCCAGTACTTC.

The chain employs TRBV3-1 (or the pseudogene TRBV3-2) and TRBJ1-1, with 11 bases that match TRBD1. The CDR3 spans 14 residues. CDR1 is LGHDT and CDR2 is YNNKEL in the germline V gene (reference sequence). After removal of 3 bases from V and 6 bases from J, the junction contained 3 bases not matched to a gene. The CDR3 sequence is CASSQRTGGSEAFF. CDR3 in DNA: TGTGCCAGCAGCCAGCGGACAGGGGGCTCTGAAGCTTTCTTT.

J is TRBJ2-3 and V is TRBV3-1 (or the pseudogene TRBV3-2), with TRBD2 matching over 11 bases. V gave up 4 bases and J gave up 4 bases; unmatched junction bases: 7. Germline loops: CDR1 LGHDT, CDR2 YNNKEL (reference sequence). This CDR3 has 16 residues. The CDR3 DNA follows: TGTGCCAGCAGCCTCTTAGCGGGGGGGCTTGCAGATACGCAGTATTTT. It yields the protein CASSLLAGGLADTQYF.

This clone has only one observation. This chain connects TRBV13 to TRBJ2-3; 8 bases are shared with TRBD2. CDR1 is PRHDT and CDR2 is FYEKMQ in the germline V gene (reference sequence). V lost 8 bases, J lost 8 bases, and 15 bases stayed unmatched. The CDR3 length is 15 residues. CDR3 amino acids: CASLTGRGASGTQYF. The CDR3 bases are TGTGCCAGCTTAACCGGGCGGGGGGCCTCGGGTACGCAGTATTTT. Based on the CDR3 plus reference TRBV13 and TRBJ2-3, the full variable domain is AAGVIQSPRHLIKEKRETATLKCYPIPRHDTVYWYQQGPGQDPQFLISFYEKMQSDKGSIPDRFSAQQFSDYHSELNMSSLELGDSALYFCASLTGRGASGTQYFGPGTRLTVL.

The chain carries TRBV14 and TRBJ1-2; D ambiguous. This CDR3 comprises 13 residues. The V gene's germline CDR1 is SGHDN and CDR2 FVKESK. V was trimmed by 0 bases and J by 4 bases, leaving 6 bases between them. CDR3 coding DNA: TGTGCCAGCAGCCAAGACCTCCGCTATGGCTACACCTTC. Translation gives CASSQDLRYGYTF.

The genes are TRBV5-1 and TRBJ1-3; 7 bases align to TRBD1. Germline V gene lookup returns CDR1 SGHRS and CDR2 YFSETQ. V shed 5 bases, J shed 4 bases, and the junction held 6 bases outside the gene matches. CDR3 size: 14 residues. The CDR3 region has the DNA TGCGCCAGCAGGCAAACAGGGGCAGGAAACACCATATATTTT. Protein sequence: CASRQTGAGNTIYF.